A single sample is the source of the 32 T cell receptor beta chains below, sequenced in a study of T cell responses to AZD1222 COVID-19 vaccine. Generated by immunoSEQ multiplex PCR, the TCRdb table keeps only in-frame clones and is missing some. The sample table sets out more than 110,000 clones. Sequencing was carried out using peripheral blood. The receptor source for this set is an adult in good health.

The chain carries TRBV7-8 and TRBJ1-2, with D hard to call. Germline-derived CDR1 and CDR2 are SGHVS and FQNEAQ. The germline V and J ends were trimmed by 0 bases and 1 base, with 15 bases remaining between them. The CDR3 is 17 residues long. The CDR3 DNA reads as TGTGCCAGCAGCTTAGCGCGTAGCCACTCTAATAACTATGGCTACACCTTC. Translating it yields CASSLARSHSNNYGYTF.

The chain couples TRBV12-3 or TRBV12-4 to TRBJ2-3; D is ambiguous. The CDR3 loop spans 11 amino acids. Trimming pared 8 bases from V and 7 bases from J, leaving 10 bases between. CDR3 DNA: TGTGCCAGCTGTTCCTCGAATACGCAGTATTTT. Translation gives CASCSSNTQYF.

This chain joins TRBV6-1 and TRBJ1-1, with D perhaps matching TRBD1 (6 bases). Deletions cut 4 bases from V and 3 bases from J, with 15 bases between. Germline V gene sequence: CDR1 MNHNS, CDR2 SASEGT. This CDR3 spans 15 amino acids. CDR3 loop: CASSAWGAKDTEAFF. The CDR3 DNA sequence: TGTGCCAGCAGTGCGTGGGGGGCGAAGGACACTGAAGCTTTCTTT.

The chain carries TRBV5-1 and TRBJ1-3; no firm D call. This CDR3 contains 14 residues. CDR1 and CDR2 from the germline V gene are SGHRS and YFSETQ. V lost 0 bases to trimming and J lost 2 bases, with 6 bases between them. The CDR3 nucleotides are TGCGCCAGCAGCTTGGGATCGACTGGAAACACCATATATTTT. Translated, it gives CASSLGSTGNTIYF.

The gene calls are TRBV9 and TRBJ1-1; D perhaps matches TRBD1 (5 bases). The V and J ends lost 4 bases and 0 bases respectively, with 10 bases between them. The CDR3 contains 14 residues. The germline CDR1 and CDR2 sequences are SGDLS and YYNGEE. The CDR3 DNA follows: TGTGCCAGCAGCTGGGGGAGCCTGAACACTGAAGCTTTCTTT. Encoded protein: CASSWGSLNTEAFF.

The chain combines TRBV10-3 with TRBJ2-2; 10 bases line up with TRBD1. In germline, CDR1 is ENHRY, CDR2 SYGVKD. With V trimmed by 7 bases and J by 3 bases, 5 bases remained unmatched. The CDR3 has 15 residues. The CDR3 DNA is TGTGCCATCAACGACAGGGGGCGTGACACCGGGGAGCTGTTTTTT. Protein product: CAINDRGRDTGELFF.

The chain links TRBV9 to TRBJ2-3; TRBD2 aligns across 12 bases. This CDR3 spans 15 amino acids. The V gene's germline CDR1 is SGDLS and CDR2 YYNGEE. V dropped 5 bases and J dropped 4; count of bases not matched to a gene: 5. CDR3: CASRRTSGVADTQYF. Here the CDR3 DNA reads TGTGCCAGCAGACGGACTAGCGGGGTAGCAGATACGCAGTATTTT.

V gene TRBV5-1 combines with J gene TRBJ2-2, with D perhaps TRBD1 (5 bases). V lost 0 bases and J lost 1, with 10 bases in between. Germline-derived CDR1 and CDR2 are SGHRS and YFSETQ. This CDR3 is built from 16 residues. CDR3 nucleotide sequence: TGCGCCAGCAGCTTGGCGGCAGGGAAGAACACCGGGGAGCTGTTTTTT. It specifies CASSLAAGKNTGELFF.

V usage is TRBV11-3 and J usage is TRBJ1-1; 7 nucleotides match TRBD1. V shed 5 bases and J 1 base; nucleotides not matched to a gene: 4. Germline lookup yields CDR1 SGHNT and CDR2 YENEEA. The CDR3 has 14 residues. The CDR3, as DNA: TGTGCCAGCAGCCCAGGGACAGCGAACACTGAAGCTTTCTTT. Protein sequence: CASSPGTANTEAFF. Using reference TRBV11-3 and TRBJ1-1 for the parts outside the CDR3, the full variable domain is EAGVVQSPRYKIIEKKQPVAFWCNPISGHNTLYWYLQNLGQGPELLIRYENEEAVDDSQLPKDRFSAERLKGVDSTLKIQPAELGDSAVYLCASSPGTANTEAFFGQGTRLTVV.

The chain is built from TRBV7-2 and TRBJ2-3, with D perhaps TRBD2 (6 bases). This CDR3 region has 15 residues. Germline-derived CDR1 and CDR2 are SGHTA and FQGNSA. CDR3 region: CASKFRTTLTDTQYF. The CDR3 nucleotides are TGTGCATCTAAGTTTAGGACTACCCTCACAGATACGCAGTATTTT.

This chain links TRBV2 with TRBJ1-2; no clear D gene. Trimming took off 1 base at V and 7 bases at J, with 13 bases between the two ends. The length of the CDR3 is 14 residues. Germline V gene lookup returns CDR1 SNHLY and CDR2 FYNNEI. The CDR3 spells CASSEDRRDRGYTF. The DNA for the CDR3 is TGTGCCAGCAGTGAAGATCGCCGGGATCGTGGCTACACCTTC.

V and J are TRBV6-4 and TRBJ1-6; TRBD1 matches 7 bases. The CDR3 has 14 residues. The germline gives CDR1 MRHNA, CDR2 SNTAGT. With 3 bases clipped from V and 7 bases from J, the junction kept 3 bases outside the gene matches. The CDR3 protein is CASSEGQKNSPLHF. The CDR3, as DNA: TGTGCCAGCAGTGAGGGACAGAAAAATTCACCCCTCCACTTT.

The rearrangement uses TRBV7-9 and TRBJ1-4, with a weak D call TRBD1 (6 bases). Trimming took 2 bases from V and 5 from J, leaving 12 bases between them. The germline V gene has CDR1 SEHNR and CDR2 FQNEAQ (reference sequence). There are 15 residues in the CDR3. The CDR3 coding sequence is TGTGCCAGCAGCTTAATGCTGGGGGGCAATGAAAAACTGTTTTTT. Its translation: CASSLMLGGNEKLFF.

The CDR3 protein is CASSPLGQAVGYTF. DNA for the CDR3: TGTGCCAGCAGTCCCTTGGGACAGGCAGTTGGCTACACCTTC. The genes are TRBV5-8 and TRBJ1-2; 8 bases map to TRBD1. The CDR3 runs 14 residues. The germline V gene encodes CDR1 SGHTS and CDR2 YDEGEE. Unmatched junction bases numbered 10, after V lost 5 bases and J lost 7 bases.

CDR3 loop: CASSLAVGARTDTQYF. DNA for the CDR3: TGTGCCAGCAGCTTGGCCGTAGGTGCCCGCACAGATACGCAGTATTTT. The gene calls are TRBV5-5 and TRBJ2-3; D ambiguous. With 0 bases removed from V and 1 base from J, the gap between germline ends came to 12 bases. The CDR3 consists of 16 residues. Germline V gene sequence: CDR1 SGHKS, CDR2 YYEKEE (reference sequence).

The CDR3 DNA reads as TGCGCCAGCAGCCAGGGAACCTTAGCGGGGTTTGGCAATGAGCAGTTCTTC. Encoded protein: CASSQGTLAGFGNEQFF. The chain combines TRBV4-1 with TRBJ2-1; TRBD2 matches at 8 bases. Germline trimming cut 3 bases from V and 6 bases from J; bases unmatched to any gene: 13. CDR3 length: 17 amino acids. Germline CDR1 reads MGHRA; CDR2 reads YSYEKL.

The V and J genes are TRBV27 and TRBJ2-7; the match to TRBD1 covers 7 bases. Trimming removed 4 bases from V and 0 bases from J; junction bases left unmatched: 6. The germline V gene has CDR1 MNHEY and CDR2 SMNVEV (reference sequence). The CDR3 length is 15 residues. The CDR3 DNA is TGTGCCAGCAGTTCGACAGGGTCCCTCTCCTACGAGCAGTACTTC. This translates into CASSSTGSLSYEQYF.

The chain joins TRBV20-1 to TRBJ1-4; D unclear. From germline, CDR1 is DFQATT and CDR2 SNEGSKA (reference sequence). V shed 3 bases and J shed 4 bases, with 15 bases lying between them. The CDR3 loop spans 15 amino acids. Written as DNA, the CDR3 is TGCAGTGCTAGTGGTTCGGGAACCCTTAATGAAAAACTGTTTTTT. Translated: CSASGSGTLNEKLFF.

CDR3 sequence (DNA): TGTGCCAGCAGTGACCCAGGGTCACCCCATAGCAATCAGCCCCAGCATTTT. Its translation: CASSDPGSPHSNQPQHF. The V and J genes are TRBV6-4 and TRBJ1-5; D is perhaps TRBD1 (5 bases). This CDR3 region has 17 residues. Germline assignment: CDR1 MRHNA and CDR2 SNTAGT. Trimming took 2 bases from V and 0 from J, leaving 14 bases between them.

V gene TRBV14 combines with J gene TRBJ1-4, with 8 bases lining up with TRBD1. Germline-derived CDR1 and CDR2 are SGHDN and FVKESK. The junction had 9 bases not matched to a gene; V was cut back by 4 bases and J by 8 bases. The CDR3 runs to 15 residues. Here the CDR3 reads CASSRYRGFNEKLFF. CDR3 nucleotide sequence: TGTGCCAGCAGCCGTTACAGGGGGTTCAACGAAAAACTGTTTTTT.

This rearrangement joins TRBV4-1 to TRBJ1-4, with D tentatively TRBD1 (5 bases). The CDR3 runs to 17 residues. With 5 bases removed from V and 8 bases from J, the gap between germline ends came to 24 bases. Germline CDR1 is MGHRA and CDR2 is YSYEKL. DNA of the CDR3: TGCGCCAGCAGCGGAGCCCCTCTTTCGGGGACTAGGGAAAAACTGTTTTTT. Its translation: CASSGAPLSGTREKLFF.

The CDR3 DNA follows: TGTGCCAGCAGCTTTCTGAACACTGAAGCTTTCTTT. Protein sequence: CASSFLNTEAFF. The genes are TRBV7-9 and TRBJ1-1; D gene ambiguous. CDR3 length: 12 residues. Germline V gene lookup returns CDR1 SEHNR and CDR2 FQNEAQ (reference sequence). V lost 3 bases, J lost 0 bases, and 2 bases lay in between.

This sequence joins TRBV18 and TRBJ1-2; perhaps TRBD1 as D (6 bases). Between the trimmed V and J ends, which lost 3 bases and 5 bases, there was a span of 7 bases. This CDR3 spans 12 amino acids. Germline CDR1 KGHSH, CDR2 LQKENI. The CDR3 loop is CASSPTGYGYTF. The CDR3 nucleotides are TGTGCCAGCTCACCGACAGGATATGGCTACACCTTC. Using reference TRBV18 and TRBJ1-2 for the parts outside the CDR3, the full variable domain is NAGVMQNPRHLVRRRGQEARLRCSPMKGHSHVYWYRQLPEEGLKFMVYLQKENIIDESGMPKERFSAEFPKEGPSILRIQQVVRGDSAAYFCASSPTGYGYTFGSGTRLTVV.

The chain links TRBV7-8 to TRBJ2-5; perhaps TRBD1 as D (5 bases). The V gene's germline CDR1 is SGHVS and CDR2 FQNEAQ. The CDR3 has 14 residues. The germline V and J ends were trimmed by 8 bases and 2 bases, with 15 bases remaining between them. CDR3 coding DNA: TGTGCCAGCTCAGGGAACCGGGCACAAGAGACCCAGTACTTC. Protein: CASSGNRAQETQYF.

This rearrangement joins TRBV28 to TRBJ2-2; D is unclear. CDR1 and CDR2 (germline): MDHEN, SYDVKM. This CDR3 spans 15 amino acids. V was clipped by 1 base and J by 6 bases, with 12 bases between them. Here the CDR3 reads CASSLSGLRAGELFF. The CDR3 region has the DNA TGTGCCAGCAGTTTATCGGGTTTACGCGCCGGGGAGCTGTTTTTT.

The chain joins TRBV11-2 to TRBJ1-6; no firm D call. The length of the CDR3 is 13 residues. Germline V CDR1 and CDR2: SGHAT, FQNNGV. The V end was cut by 0 bases, the J end by 8 bases, with 5 bases between. In DNA form, the CDR3 reads TGTGCCAGCAGCTTAGAGGAATATTCACCCCTCCACTTT. It translates to CASSLEEYSPLHF.

The chain links TRBV5-5 to TRBJ1-1; TRBD1 matches 7 bases. J gave up 3 bases and V 0 bases, and 5 bases lay outside the gene matches. This CDR3 contains 15 residues. Germline CDR1 reads SGHKS; CDR2 reads YYEKEE (reference sequence). The CDR3 loop is CASSLDRGIYTEAFF. The DNA of the CDR3 is TGTGCCAGCAGCTTGGACAGGGGAATATACACTGAAGCTTTCTTT.

The chain combines TRBV9 with TRBJ2-7; TRBD1 agrees at 11 bases. The V gene's germline CDR1 is SGDLS and CDR2 YYNGEE. The CDR3 is made up of 15 amino acids. V shed 3 bases and J 2 bases; nucleotides not matched to a gene: 4. This CDR3 reads CASSAGQGGPYEQYF. The CDR3 DNA follows: TGTGCCAGCAGCGCGGGACAGGGGGGCCCCTACGAGCAGTACTTC.

Of note for this clone: Other nucleotide sequences in the sample specify the same CDR3. This chain uses TRBV18 with TRBJ2-7, with 12 bases aligning to TRBD1. V shed 6 bases and J 4 bases; nucleotides not matched to a gene: 7. Looked up from germline, CDR1 is KGHSH and CDR2 is LQKENI. The CDR3 length is 15 residues. Here the CDR3 DNA reads TGTGCCAGCTCGCCCCCGGGACAGGGGGCTTACGAGCAGTACTTC. Translating gives CASSPPGQGAYEQYF.

The V call is TRBV9, the J call TRBJ2-1, with D possibly matching TRBD2 (5 bases). The CDR3 is made up of 16 amino acids. Germline lookup yields CDR1 SGDLS and CDR2 YYNGEE. Trimming stripped 0 bases from V and 2 bases from J, with 12 bases between. The CDR3 DNA is TGTGCCAGCAGCGTAGAGACGGGGTTCCCCTACAATGAGCAGTTCTTC. It is translated as CASSVETGFPYNEQFF.

J is TRBJ1-5 and V is TRBV28; D uncertain. V dropped 5 bases and J dropped 4 bases, with 18 bases sitting between them. The CDR3 runs to 16 residues. Germline V CDR1 and CDR2: MDHEN, SYDVKM. The CDR3 nucleotides read TGTGCCAGCAGTACGGTGGCGGGTTTCGGAAATCAGCCCCAGCATTTT. Translating it yields CASSTVAGFGNQPQHF. The full variable domain, completed using reference TRBV28 and TRBJ1-5, is DVKVTQSSRYLVKRTGEKVFLECVQDMDHENMFWYRQDPGLGLRLIYFSYDVKMKEKGDIPEGYSVSREKKERFSLILESASTNQTSMYLCASSTVAGFGNQPQHFGDGTRLSIL.

V gene TRBV30 combines with J gene TRBJ2-1, with 7 bases aligning to TRBD1. Trimming removed 8 bases from V and 0 bases from J; junction bases left unmatched: 7. Germline V gene sequence: CDR1 GTSNPN, CDR2 SVGIG (reference sequence). The CDR3 consists of 14 residues. CDR3 nucleotides: TGTGCCCGAAGGGGGCCGAGCTCCTACAATGAGCAGTTCTTC. Amino acids: CARRGPSSYNEQFF.